The 30 T cell receptor beta chains given below trace back to one sample, sequenced in a study of PD-L1 blockade in urothelial cancer. The assay was immunoSEQ multiplex PCR, and TCRdb's table has in-frame clones only and misses some. The data show around 40,000 clones, 75% to 90% seen once. This material consisted of PBMCs, taken around atezolizumab (anti-PD-L1) treatment. The receptor set was obtained from a man aged 60-69 years with urothelial cancer.

The V call is TRBV10-1, the J call TRBJ2-7; 8 nucleotides line up with TRBD1. Germline CDR1 WNHNN, CDR2 SYGVQD (reference sequence). Trimming cost V 8 bases and J 0 bases; bases outside gene matches: 3. The CDR3 runs to 13 residues. The CDR3 is CASGQGHSYEQYF. CDR3 nucleotides: TGCGCCAGCGGACAGGGTCACTCCTACGAGCAGTACTTC.

The chain joins TRBV5-4 to TRBJ1-3, with 8 bases that match TRBD1. V dropped 2 bases and J dropped 4; count of bases not matched to a gene: 5. Germline V gene sequence: CDR1 SGHNT, CDR2 YYREEE (reference sequence). The CDR3 is made up of 15 amino acids. The CDR3 DNA sequence: TGTGCCAGCAGCTTACCAGGACAGGGAGGAAACACCATATATTTT. Amino acids: CASSLPGQGGNTIYF.

This clone was observed a single time. The CDR3 loop reads CASSSTGTGALAVGFNYGYTF. In DNA, the CDR3 is TGCGCCAGCAGCTCTACCGGGACAGGGGCGTTAGCGGTGGGGTTTAACTATGGCTACACCTTC. V gene TRBV5-1 combines with J gene TRBJ1-2; TRBD1 matches at 10 bases. Germline CDR1 SGHRS, CDR2 YFSETQ. Trimming cost V 3 bases and J 1 base; bases outside gene matches: 21. The CDR3 length is 21 residues.

The sample holds one count of this clone. The chain employs TRBV5-6 and TRBJ2-3, with no clear D. The CDR3 is made up of 13 amino acids. Trimming stripped 4 bases from V and 1 base from J, with 7 bases between. Germline CDR1 SGHDT, CDR2 YYEEEE. CDR3 region: CASSPTGTDTQYF. CDR3 bases: TGTGCCAGCAGCCCGACTGGCACAGATACGCAGTATTTT.

This sequence joins TRBV7-2 and TRBJ2-7; 10 bases line up with TRBD2. V dropped 4 bases and J dropped 0; count of bases not matched to a gene: 6. The length of the CDR3 is 16 residues. Germline assignment: CDR1 SGHTA and CDR2 FQGNSA. The CDR3 coding sequence is TGTGCCAGCAGCTCTCAGACTAGCGGGCTCTCCTACGAGCAGTACTTC. Translating gives CASSSQTSGLSYEQYF.

The J gene is TRBJ2-1, the V gene TRBV5-4, with 8 bases lining up with TRBD2. V lost 4 bases and J lost 6; bases outside the gene matches: 15. The length of the CDR3 is 17 residues. CDR1 is SGHNT, CDR2 YYREEE, per germline (reference sequence). Written as DNA, the CDR3 is TGTGCCAGCAGCCCGGGGGGCGGGACTAGGACCTTCAATGAGCAGTTCTTC. Its translation: CASSPGGGTRTFNEQFF.

The V gene is TRBV7-3, the J gene TRBJ2-2; the D gene is possibly TRBD2 (6 bases). V lost 5 bases to trimming and J lost 2 bases, with 9 bases between them. Looked up from germline, CDR1 is SGHTA and CDR2 is FQGTGA. This CDR3 region has 14 residues. This chain's CDR3 is CASSPGLNTGELFF. For the CDR3, the DNA is TGTGCCAGCAGCCCGGGACTTAACACCGGGGAGCTGTTTTTT.

The CDR3 sequence: CASSLYPGIGELFF. In nucleotides, the CDR3 is TGTGCCAGCAGCTTATATCCGGGGATCGGGGAGCTGTTTTTT. The gene calls are TRBV7-2 and TRBJ2-2, with D tentatively TRBD2 (5 bases). V was trimmed by 2 bases and J by 7 bases, leaving 11 bases between them. Germline CDR1 is SGHTA and CDR2 is FQGNSA. The CDR3 runs to 14 residues.

V and J are TRBV2 and TRBJ2-6; a weak D match, TRBD1 (6 bases). CDR3 length: 13 amino acids. The germline V gene has CDR1 SNHLY and CDR2 FYNNEI. The V and J ends lost 11 bases and 0 bases respectively, with 8 bases between them. CDR3 sequence (DNA): TGTGCCGTACAGGGCTCTGGGGCCAACGTCCTGACTTTC. Translation gives CAVQGSGANVLTF.

J is TRBJ1-5 and V is TRBV18, with 7 nucleotides matching TRBD1. The V and J ends lost 4 bases and 2 bases, in that order; junction bases with no gene match: 8. There are 16 residues in the CDR3. The germline V gene has CDR1 KGHSH and CDR2 LQKENI. DNA for the CDR3: TGTGCCAGCTCACTGGAAAACAGGGGTGGCAATCAGCCCCAGCATTTT. As protein: CASSLENRGGNQPQHF.

The J gene is TRBJ1-2, the V gene TRBV7-2, with a possible D match to TRBD1 (6 bases). Germline CDR1 reads SGHTA; CDR2 reads FQGNSA. V was pared by 5 bases and J by 8 bases, with 18 bases between. The CDR3 is made up of 14 amino acids. This CDR3 is CASSQPGGARGYTF. The CDR3 DNA is TGTGCCAGCAGCCAACCGGGGGGCGCTAGGGGCTACACCTTC.

The table lists this clone with a count of one. The CDR3 protein is CASRGLAASTDTQYF. The CDR3, as DNA: TGTGCCAGCAGAGGACTAGCGGCTAGCACAGATACGCAGTATTTT. This chain uses TRBV6-1 with TRBJ2-3; 10 nucleotides agree with TRBD2. Germline CDR1 is MNHNS and CDR2 is SASEGT. V gave up 6 bases and J gave up 0 bases; unmatched junction bases: 3. The CDR3 extends over 15 amino acids.

This chain joins TRBV18 and TRBJ1-1; TRBD1 is a possible D gene (5 bases). V lost 3 bases and J 0 bases, leaving 11 bases between the germline ends. Per germline, CDR1 KGHSH and CDR2 LQKENI. The CDR3 spans 15 residues. CDR3 in DNA: TGTGCCAGCTCACCTCCAGGGATCATGAACACTGAAGCTTTCTTT. This encodes CASSPPGIMNTEAFF. Looking up the rest from reference TRBV18 and TRBJ1-1 gives the full variable domain: NAGVMQNPRHLVRRRGQEARLRCSPMKGHSHVYWYRQLPEEGLKFMVYLQKENIIDESGMPKERFSAEFPKEGPSILRIQQVVRGDSAAYFCASSPPGIMNTEAFFGQGTRLTVV.

The sample holds a few counts of this clone. The genes are TRBV19 and TRBJ1-6; 9 bases are shared with TRBD1. Unmatched junction bases numbered 4, after V lost 5 bases and J lost 5 bases. From germline, CDR1 is LNHDA and CDR2 SQIVND (reference sequence). The CDR3 consists of 15 residues. The CDR3 reads CASSRQGGNNSPLHF. The CDR3 bases are TGTGCCAGTAGTCGACAGGGGGGGAATAATTCACCCCTCCACTTT.

The chain joins TRBV6-4 to TRBJ2-1, with D possibly being TRBD2 (6 bases). Germline CDR1 reads MRHNA; CDR2 reads SNTAGT. This CDR3 comprises 15 residues. Deletions cut 4 bases from V and 6 bases from J, with 16 bases between. CDR3 loop: CASSATGTASNEQFF. Written as DNA, the CDR3 is TGTGCCAGCAGTGCAACCGGGACTGCCTCCAATGAGCAGTTCTTC.

The V and J genes are TRBV9 and TRBJ2-5; D is possibly TRBD2 (5 bases). The CDR3 runs to 14 residues. The germline V and J ends were trimmed by 4 bases and 4 bases, with 14 bases remaining between them. In germline, CDR1 is SGDLS, CDR2 YYNGEE. The chain's CDR3 is CASSPRYGGETQYF. DNA for the CDR3: TGTGCCAGCAGCCCGCGGTATGGAGGAGAGACCCAGTACTTC.

V and J are TRBV9 and TRBJ2-5, with 16 nucleotides matching TRBD2. V lost 0 bases and J lost 4; bases outside the gene matches: 15. The CDR3 has 21 residues. Germline values: CDR1 SGDLS, CDR2 YYNGEE. The CDR3 DNA is TGTGCCAGCAGCGTAGCTGGGGCGGGGACTAGCGGGGGGGCTTCGGGAGAGACCCAGTACTTC. Translating it yields CASSVAGAGTSGGASGETQYF.

The rearrangement links TRBV4-1 to TRBJ1-6; D gene ambiguous. The length of the CDR3 is 18 residues. Germline assignment: CDR1 MGHRA and CDR2 YSYEKL. V was shortened by 0 bases and J by 0 bases, with 12 bases between the two germline ends. CDR3 nucleotide sequence: TGCGCCAGCAGCCAAGATTTGGGCGGGAGCTCCTATAATTCACCCCTCCACTTT. Amino acid sequence: CASSQDLGGSSYNSPLHF.

V gene TRBV18 combines with J gene TRBJ1-5; D gene unclear. This CDR3 region has 14 residues. Germline V CDR1 and CDR2: KGHSH, LQKENI. V was trimmed by 3 bases and J by 0 bases, leaving 6 bases between them. This CDR3 is CASSPTDSNQPQHF. The CDR3 region has the DNA TGTGCCAGCTCACCGACTGATAGCAATCAGCCCCAGCATTTT.

V gene TRBV11-2 combines with J gene TRBJ2-1, with D perhaps matching TRBD1 (6 bases). Between the trimmed V and J ends, which lost 5 bases and 4 bases, there was a span of 18 bases. CDR3 length: 16 residues. Germline values: CDR1 SGHAT, CDR2 FQNNGV. CDR3 region: CASSPFLGAEYNEQFF. The CDR3 DNA reads TGTGCCAGCAGCCCCTTTCTGGGGGCCGAATACAATGAGCAGTTCTTC.

V gene TRBV19 combines with J gene TRBJ2-7, with 11 bases fitting TRBD2. This CDR3 comprises 15 residues. The J segment lost 0 bases and the V segment lost 6 bases, leaving 4 bases of the junction unmatched. The germline V gene encodes CDR1 LNHDA and CDR2 SQIVND (reference sequence). The CDR3 DNA sequence: TGTGCCAGTAGACGACTAGCGGGAAGCTCCTACGAGCAGTACTTC. Its translation: CASRRLAGSSYEQYF.

CDR3: CASSQPPEEANTGELFF. The CDR3 bases are TGCGCCAGCAGCCAGCCACCGGAGGAGGCGAACACCGGGGAGCTGTTTTTT. The J gene is TRBJ2-2, the V gene TRBV4-1; a possible D gene is TRBD2 (5 bases). CDR3 length: 17 residues. V was clipped by 3 bases and J by 0 bases, with 14 bases between them. Germline V gene data show CDR1 as MGHRA and CDR2 as YSYEKL.

The chain uses TRBV27 and TRBJ2-7, with D possibly TRBD2 on 5 matching bases. V was cut by 2 bases and J by 2 bases, with 13 bases left in between. This CDR3 spans 15 amino acids. Germline lookup yields CDR1 MNHEY and CDR2 SMNVEV (reference sequence). Here the CDR3 DNA reads TGTGCCAGCAGTTTAGGGTCGGGAATCGCCTACGAGCAGTACTTC. Its translation is CASSLGSGIAYEQYF.

The chain is built from TRBV28 and TRBJ1-1; D unclear. Germline V gives CDR1 MDHEN, CDR2 SYDVKM. V was shortened by 6 bases and J by 0 bases, with 11 bases between the two germline ends. The CDR3 is 14 residues long. DNA of the CDR3: TGTGCCAGCAGGCCGACATACATGAACACTGAAGCTTTCTTT. Protein: CASRPTYMNTEAFF.

V is TRBV5-4 and J is TRBJ2-3, with 8 bases lining up with TRBD2. There are 15 residues in the CDR3. Unmatched junction bases numbered 6, after V lost 3 bases and J lost 3 bases. Germline V gene sequence: CDR1 SGHNT, CDR2 YYREEE (reference sequence). The CDR3 coding sequence is TGTGCCAGCAGCTCGCCCGGGACTAGTACAGATACGCAGTATTTT. It yields the protein CASSSPGTSTDTQYF.

V is TRBV2 and J is TRBJ2-7; D is unclear. CDR1 SNHLY and CDR2 FYNNEI come from the germline V gene. This CDR3 region has 11 residues. V was trimmed by 6 bases and J by 3 bases, leaving 6 bases between them. The CDR3 sequence: CASSPLYEQYF. CDR3 nucleotide sequence: TGTGCCAGCAGCCCACTCTACGAGCAGTACTTC.

The chain joins TRBV6-4 to TRBJ1-2; D perhaps matches TRBD1 (6 bases). Germline V CDR1 and CDR2: MRHNA, SNTAGT. With 7 bases removed from V and 7 bases from J, the gap between germline ends came to 10 bases. The length of the CDR3 is 11 residues. CDR3 in amino acids: CASTLGGGYTF. In nucleotides, the CDR3 is TGTGCCAGCACCTTAGGGGGTGGCTACACCTTC.

The V gene is TRBV19, the J gene TRBJ2-5; 7 nucleotides align to TRBD1. V shed 6 bases and J 5 bases; nucleotides not matched to a gene: 9. This CDR3 contains 14 residues. Germline V lookup: CDR1 LNHDA, CDR2 SQIVND (reference sequence). CDR3 sequence reads: CASSPLTGVETQYF. The CDR3 DNA is TGTGCCAGTAGCCCACTTACAGGGGTGGAGACCCAGTACTTC.

This clone appeared a few times. The rearrangement uses TRBV29-1 and TRBJ2-3; D call uncertain. The CDR3 is 13 residues long. Germline CDR1 and CDR2: SQVTM and ANQGSEA. Trimming took off 0 bases at V and 6 bases at J, with 10 bases between the two ends. The CDR3 region is CSVEEASIDTQYF. The CDR3 DNA sequence: TGCAGCGTTGAAGAAGCGTCGATCGATACGCAGTATTTT.

This clone was recorded only once. This chain joins TRBV11-2 and TRBJ1-2, with D possibly being TRBD1 (5 bases). The germline V and J ends were trimmed by 2 bases and 4 bases, with 26 bases remaining between them. CDR1 and CDR2 (germline): SGHAT, FQNNGV. The CDR3 covers 19 residues. The CDR3 coding sequence is TGTGCCAGCAGCTTATATCCGTCTGTGTTCCAGGGCCTTCGCTATGGCTACACCTTC. The encoded protein is CASSLYPSVFQGLRYGYTF. The variable domain in full, with the rest retrieved from reference TRBV11-2 and TRBJ1-2, is EAGVAQSPRYKIIEKRQSVAFWCNPISGHATLYWYQQILGQGPKLLIQFQNNGVVDDSQLPKDRFSAERLKGVDSTLKIQPAKLEDSAVYLCASSLYPSVFQGLRYGYTFGSGTRLTVV.